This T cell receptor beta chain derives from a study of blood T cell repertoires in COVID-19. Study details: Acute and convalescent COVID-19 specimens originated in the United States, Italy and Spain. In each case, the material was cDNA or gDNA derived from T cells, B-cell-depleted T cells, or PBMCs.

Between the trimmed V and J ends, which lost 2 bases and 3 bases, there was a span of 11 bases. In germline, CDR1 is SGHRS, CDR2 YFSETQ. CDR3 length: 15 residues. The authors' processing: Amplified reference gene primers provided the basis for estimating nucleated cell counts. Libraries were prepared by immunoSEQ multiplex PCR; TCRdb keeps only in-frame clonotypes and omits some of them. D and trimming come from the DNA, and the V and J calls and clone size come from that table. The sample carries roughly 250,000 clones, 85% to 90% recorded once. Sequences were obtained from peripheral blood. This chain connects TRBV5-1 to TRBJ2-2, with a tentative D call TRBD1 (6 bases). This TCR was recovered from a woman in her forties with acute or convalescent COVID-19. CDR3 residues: CASSLQGTHTGELFF. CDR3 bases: TGCGCCAGCAGCTTACAGGGCACCCACACCGGGGAGCTGTTTTTT.